The 24 T cell receptor beta chains below come from one sample, sequenced in a study of early T cells in non-severe SARS-CoV-2 infection. MiXCR, run by TCRdb on the 5' RACE reads, gives a single entry per CDR3 protein. The sample has tens of thousands of distinct CDR3 sequences, 9.5% to 15% seen once. Source material: whole blood. These TCRs come from an adult who was a healthcare worker with PCR-confirmed SARS-CoV-2 infection or an uninfected control (not recorded which).

Concerning this clonotype itself: This may be a read error, as it is one base from a much larger clone. The chain combines TRBV15 with TRBJ2-6, with D perhaps matching TRBD1 or TRBD2 (5 bases each). The CDR3 runs 17 residues. Germline V CDR1 and CDR2: LNHNV, YYDKDF (reference sequence). This chain's CDR3 is CTTSSGRVFSGANVLTF. The CDR3 nucleotides read TGTACCACCAGCAGCGGCAGGGTCTTCTCTGGGGCCAACGTCCTGACTTTC.

This clonotype was seen ten or more times. The genes are TRBV6-5 and TRBJ1-6; D gene uncertain. Looked up from germline, CDR1 is MNHEY and CDR2 is SVGAGI. V lost 6 bases to trimming and J lost 8 bases, with 14 bases between them. This CDR3 has 14 residues. CDR3 in amino acids: CASRTTTGDSPLHF. In DNA, the CDR3 is TGTGCCAGCAGAACGACTACCGGGGATTCACCCCTCCACTTT.

This chain connects TRBV19 to TRBJ2-1; D remains unclear. CDR3 length: 14 residues. V was cut by 3 bases and J by 7 bases, with 13 bases left in between. In germline, CDR1 is LNHDA, CDR2 SQIVND (reference sequence). The CDR3 protein is CASSIFQKTNEQFF. For the CDR3, the DNA is TGTGCCAGTAGTATCTTCCAGAAGACGAATGAGCAGTTCTTC.

The table lists this clonotype with many counts. The chain links TRBV18 to TRBJ2-4; D remains ambiguous. The CDR3 has 18 residues. The ends were cut back, 3 bases at V and 3 bases at J, with 21 bases in the middle. Germline values: CDR1 KGHSH, CDR2 LQKENI. CDR3 residues: CASSPLSRQESGKNIQYF. In DNA, the CDR3 is TGTGCCAGCTCACCCCTTTCACGGCAGGAGAGTGGCAAAAACATTCAGTACTTC. The entire variable domain, with the rest obtained from reference TRBV18 and TRBJ2-4, is as follows: NAGVMQNPRHLVRRRGQEARLRCSPMKGHSHVYWYRQLPEEGLKFMVYLQKENIIDESGMPKERFSAEFPKEGPSILRIQQVVRGDSAAYFCASSPLSRQESGKNIQYFGAGTRLSVL.

This clonotype was seen ten or more times. The V call is TRBV3-1, the J call TRBJ2-3, with 12 bases identical to TRBD2. J gave up 2 bases and V 1 base, and 16 bases lay outside the gene matches. This CDR3 is 21 amino acids long. The germline gives CDR1 LGHDT, CDR2 YNNKEL (reference sequence). The CDR3 region is CASSQGIRGRLAGDFTDTQYF. CDR3 DNA: TGTGCCAGCAGCCAAGGCATTCGGGGGAGACTAGCGGGAGACTTCACAGATACGCAGTATTTT.

Comment on this clonotype: Mismatch with germline at one junction end may stem from a read error. The chain links TRBV28 to TRBJ2-3; tentative D call: TRBD2 (7 bases). CDR1 is MDHEN and CDR2 is SYDVKM in the germline V gene. CDR3 length equals 12 residues. The CDR3 nucleotides are TGTGCCAGCAGTTCGTCAGCGGAAGGGGGGGATTTT. Translated: CASSSSAEGGDF.

This clonotype was picked up many times. The rearrangement uses TRBV5-1 and TRBJ2-5; D is uncertain. Germline assignment: CDR1 SGHRS and CDR2 YFSETQ. Trimming left V 0 bases short and J 1 base short, with 7 bases between. This CDR3 is built from 14 residues. This CDR3 reads CASSLGQIQETQYF. CDR3 DNA: TGCGCCAGCAGCTTGGGGCAGATCCAAGAGACCCAGTACTTC.

This clonotype was counted between two and nine times. Written as DNA, the CDR3 is TGCAGCGTGGCAAGCGCGCCCGGGGATACGCAGTATTTT. It codes for CSVASAPGDTQYF. The chain links TRBV29-1 to TRBJ2-3; D gene unclear. Between the trimmed V and J ends, which lost 6 bases and 6 bases, there was a span of 16 bases. This CDR3 is 13 amino acids long. Germline V gene data show CDR1 as SQVTM and CDR2 as ANQGSEA.

V and J are TRBV2 and TRBJ2-3; weak D call: TRBD1 (6 bases). The CDR3 sequence is 14 residues long. The V end lost 4 bases, the J end lost 2 bases, and 10 bases lay between the germline ends. Per germline, CDR1 SNHLY and CDR2 FYNNEI. The CDR3 DNA reads TGTGCCAGCAGTGCCCGACAGGACACAGATACGCAGTATTTT. Protein product: CASSARQDTDTQYF.

This clonotype has just a few counts. This chain connects TRBV29-1 to TRBJ2-2; D call uncertain. Germline CDR1 SQVTM, CDR2 ANQGSEA. The CDR3 runs to 13 residues. Deletions cut 3 bases from V and 6 bases from J, with 11 bases between. DNA of the CDR3: TGCAGCGTTGAGTGGAGCAGCCCCGGGGAGCTGTTTTTT. It is translated as CSVEWSSPGELFF.

The V and J genes are TRBV9 and TRBJ2-1, with 10 positions matching TRBD2. This CDR3 has 20 residues. The J segment lost 4 bases and the V segment lost 4 bases, leaving 20 bases of the junction unmatched. From germline, CDR1 is SGDLS and CDR2 YYNGEE. This CDR3 reads CASSPHRTGAGGIRYNEQFF. The DNA of the CDR3 is TGTGCCAGCAGCCCACACCGGACTGGAGCGGGAGGGATAAGGTACAATGAGCAGTTCTTC.

V is TRBV20-1 and J is TRBJ2-1, with unresolved D. Looked up from germline, CDR1 is DFQATT and CDR2 is SNEGSKA (reference sequence). Trimming cost V 3 bases and J 8 bases, with 14 bases left between them. The CDR3 spans 13 residues. CDR3 amino acids: CSASVQAAYEQFF. The CDR3 DNA reads as TGCAGTGCTAGTGTGCAGGCAGCCTATGAGCAGTTCTTC.

A few counts support this clonotype. The chain employs TRBV27 and TRBJ1-2; possibly TRBD1 for D (5 bases). Trimming removed 3 bases at V and 3 bases at J, with 8 bases between. Germline V gene lookup returns CDR1 MNHEY and CDR2 SMNVEV (reference sequence). This CDR3 contains 13 residues. The CDR3 nucleotides read TGTGCCAGCAGTTTTCAGGGCTACTATGGCTACACCTTC. Its protein is CASSFQGYYGYTF.

This clonotype came up a few times. The rearrangement joins TRBV29-1 to TRBJ1-4; the D is unclear. V was cut by 1 base and J by 10 bases, with 16 bases left in between. The CDR3 contains 14 residues. Germline-derived CDR1 and CDR2 are SQVTM and ANQGSEA. CDR3 region: CSVEVAPGNGKLFF. The CDR3 nucleotides are TGCAGCGTTGAAGTCGCGCCAGGCAACGGAAAACTGTTTTTT.

This clonotype showed up just a few times. This chain links TRBV7-6 with TRBJ2-1; maybe TRBD2 (6 bases). V was cut by 3 bases and J by 11 bases, with 17 bases left in between. The CDR3 contains 14 residues. Per germline, CDR1 SGHVS and CDR2 FNYEAQ. CDR3 in DNA: TGTGCCAGCAGCTTGCCTAGTGGGGGGTGGCAGCAGTTCTTC. It specifies CASSLPSGGWQQFF.

At least ten counts were recorded for this clonotype. The CDR3 DNA follows: TGTGCCAGCAGCCAAGATCTTCGAACCGGGACCTCCTACGAGCAGTACTTC. This sequence encodes CASSQDLRTGTSYEQYF. The chain combines TRBV4-2 with TRBJ2-7; D is possibly TRBD1 or TRBD2 (5 bases each). The germline CDR1 and CDR2 sequences are LGHNA and YNFKEQ. V was clipped by 0 bases and J by 0 bases, with 15 bases between them. This CDR3 region has 17 residues.

This clonotype was seen a few times. Written as DNA, the CDR3 is TGCAGTGCTAGAGAGAGTAGAGGAACCGGTCGCGAGCAGTACTTC. Protein sequence: CSARESRGTGREQYF. This chain connects TRBV20-1 to TRBJ2-7; D not resolved. CDR1 is DFQATT, CDR2 SNEGSKA, per germline (reference sequence). The germline V and J ends were trimmed by 0 bases and 6 bases, with 18 bases remaining between them. CDR3 length equals 15 residues.

V usage is TRBV28 and J usage is TRBJ2-7, with 8 bases matching TRBD2. Germline loops: CDR1 MDHEN, CDR2 SYDVKM. With 5 bases clipped from V and 0 bases from J, the junction kept 9 bases outside the gene matches. There are 16 residues in the CDR3. The CDR3 loop is CASSPIGGGSSYEQYF. CDR3 nucleotides: TGTGCCAGCAGTCCAATCGGGGGGGGAAGCTCCTACGAGCAGTACTTC.

This clonotype was observed a handful of times. The CDR3 here is CASSLSSGDGETQYF. As DNA, the CDR3 is TGTGCCAGCAGTCTATCTAGCGGCGACGGGGAGACCCAGTACTTC. The chain has TRBV6-4 and TRBJ2-5; 7 bases agree with TRBD2. V shed 5 bases, J shed 5 bases, and the junction held 11 bases outside the gene matches. Germline V lookup: CDR1 MRHNA, CDR2 SNTAGT. This CDR3 has 15 residues.

This clonotype was picked up a small number of times. This chain joins TRBV12-3 or TRBV12-4 and TRBJ2-7, with 9 bases matching TRBD2. Unmatched junction bases numbered 0, after V lost 3 bases and J lost 3 bases. The CDR3 has 13 amino acids. The CDR3 bases are TGTGCCAGCAGTTTGCGGGAGGGCTACGAGCAGTACTTC. Its translation is CASSLREGYEQYF.

The table lists this clonotype with a few counts. The chain couples TRBV28 to TRBJ2-6; either TRBD1 or TRBD2 may fit D (5 bases each). CDR1 is MDHEN and CDR2 is SYDVKM in the germline V gene. The CDR3 totals 18 residues. Trimming left V 6 bases short and J 1 base short, with 19 bases between. In DNA, the CDR3 is TGTGCCAGCAGGAGGGCTGGGACCCACGGATCTGGGGCCAACGTCCTGACTTTC. It specifies CASRRAGTHGSGANVLTF.

This clonotype showed up many times. V is TRBV28 and J is TRBJ2-7; no reliable D call. Germline CDR1 is MDHEN and CDR2 is SYDVKM. The CDR3 loop spans 13 amino acids. Trimming took 6 bases from V and 1 from J, leaving 10 bases between them. The DNA for the CDR3 is TGTGCCAGCAGCCCAGGCGTTTCCTACGAGCAGTACTTC. This encodes CASSPGVSYEQYF.

This clonotype was seen at least ten times. V usage is TRBV14 and J usage is TRBJ1-6; 7 bases are shared with TRBD1. CDR3 size: 15 residues. Germline V gene data show CDR1 as SGHDN and CDR2 as FVKESK. J was trimmed by 10 bases and V by 0 bases; bases with no gene match: 6. The DNA for the CDR3 is TGTGCCAGCAGCCAAGATCTAGGGGGCGTCTCACCCCTCCACTTT. The encoded protein is CASSQDLGGVSPLHF.

In this sample, this clonotype turned up a few times. The CDR3 protein is CASSRLASSYNEQFF. CDR3 nucleotides: TGTGCCAGTAGCCGGCTAGCGTCCTCCTACAATGAGCAGTTCTTC. V gene TRBV19 combines with J gene TRBJ2-1; tentative D call: TRBD2 (6 bases). The germline V gene has CDR1 LNHDA and CDR2 SQIVND (reference sequence). V was pared by 6 bases and J by 0 bases, with 12 bases between. The CDR3 covers 15 residues.